This TCR beta chain was found in a study of T-cell memory formation after mild COVID-19 (dated by TCRdb to the early 2020s). With regard to the full study: TCR sequence clusters from the two donors were largely donor specific. The cohort comprised two young, previously healthy adult volunteers, one female and one male. In a couple of donors, T-cell clones that expanded and contracted after mild COVID-19 were followed by sequencing TCRalpha and TCRbeta repertoires longitudinally.

What the study reported, not specific to this receptor: The second-wave clones that peaked on day 37 were not confirmed to be SARS-CoV-2 specific. Balanced CD4/CD8 phenotypes were observed for clones contracting from day 15 to 85, whereas a bias towards CD4+ was observed for a second wave of clones expanding from day 15 to 37. The detection of some responding clones in pre-infection memory suggests that pre-existing cross-reactive memory T cells joined the SARS-CoV-2 response. The study included only a couple of mild cases, and larger cohorts that include severe cases with pre-infection samples were judged to be necessary. Contracting CD4+ clones turned up mainly in the CM and EM memory subsets, whereas EMRA was where CD8+ clones were enriched.

This clonotype was detected a few times. No antigen is known for it. There are no base qualities to consult, and no much larger clone falls within one base. PBMCs were isolated by Ficoll-Paque density gradient centrifugation. Instrument on record: Illumina NovaSeq 6000. Using 5'RACE with constant-segment primers, TCRalpha and TCRbeta cDNA libraries were constructed, with sample barcodes and unique molecular identifiers added in the process. RNA was extracted from every sample with Trizol reagent. The libraries were amplified in two PCR steps, and the second step added a second sample barcode and Illumina TruSeq adapters. Sequencing of libraries was performed on an Illumina NovaSeq with 2 x 150 bp paired-end reads. The source study handled its data this way. Reads were demultiplexed and collapsed into UMI-guided consensus sequences with migec v1.2.7. Using mixcr v2.1.11, UMI consensuses were aligned to TRA and TRB V and J templates and then assembled into clonotypes. Expanded or contracted clonotypes were those called significant by both edgeR and NoisET, with noise models trained on biological replicates. edgeR calls used a false discovery rate-adjusted p below 0.01 and a log2 fold-change threshold of 1. As an exploratory analysis of dynamics, max-normalized trajectories of the 1000 most abundant clonotypes were examined by PCA with hierarchical clustering. Each responding clone was given a CD4 or CD8 phenotype based on the CD4+ and CD8+ repertoires, which had been sequenced separately. TCRdb cleaned the public reads at Q25 with fastp, built clones with MiXCR and kept in-frame beta chains. Under each unique CDR3 protein, matching rows form one entry showing the most common genes and DNA. The V and J calls follow TCRdb's processing rather than the paper's. The sample table holds 180,000 or so distinct CDR3 sequences, of which more than 9% were seen once. The biggest ten clones account for 3.5% to 4.5% of the sample.

The germline V gene (reference sequence) gives CDR1 as LGHDT and CDR2 as YNNKEL. The CDR3 has 14 amino acids, counting the end cysteine and phenylalanine. Just CDR3 DNA is preserved here, 42 bases in frame from base 1. V loses 3 bases of germline sequence and J loses 0 bases, and the interval between the two ends is 6 bases. Rearrangement joined TRBV3-1 to TRBJ2-1; the D gene is unclear. Sequencing was done on a sample of PBMCs or a T cell subset sorted from them (not recorded which). This clonotype was sampled from a man younger than 30 who had mild COVID-19 (a few samples of this study predate the infection). The sample titles of this study are shuffled in the database, so cell type and time point are left out; the donor was told from shared clones. This receptor carries the CDR3 CASSQASSYNEQFF. The DNA is as follows: TGTGCCAGCAGCCAGGCAAGCTCCTACAATGAGCAGTTCTTC.